This T cell receptor beta chain was found in a study of cytomegalovirus exposure and HLA in healthy donors. Concerning this clone itself: Its antigen is still unknown.

Study-wide findings and caveats: A later analysis reportedly found fewer N-insertions in an Asian-associated ancestry cluster than the roughly 700-donor mean. Follow-up analysis seemed to connect common viral pathogens with several of the most significant clusters identified.

PCR used 60 Vbeta primers and 13 Jbeta primers. Per the authors' pipeline: There were 70 million to 95 million unique TCR beta chains by a later count, and approximately 10 million of them were shared. Method: immunoSEQ multiplex PCR; TCRdb's copy keeps in-frame clones and lacks some. That table is the source of V, J and clone size, and D and trimming were worked out from the DNA. The sample includes about 150,000 clones, about 85% of them seen just once. The CDR3 consists of 11 residues. Germline lookup yields CDR1 PRHDT and CDR2 FYEKMQ (reference sequence). V lost 5 bases to trimming and J lost 6 bases, with 6 bases between them. Everyone who donated was a healthy bone marrow donor.

Sequencing input: PBMCs. The sequence derives from a man aged 18 to 29 in good health and CMV-seronegative. The chain is built from TRBV13 and TRBJ2-3; the D is unclear. The CDR3 nucleotides read TGTGCCAGCAGCGCTCGGGATACGCAGTATTTT. Amino acid sequence: CASSARDTQYF.